What follows are 12 T cell receptor beta chains derived from one specimen sequenced in a study of early T cells in non-severe SARS-CoV-2 infection. TCRdb itself ran the 5' RACE reads through MiXCR, one entry per CDR3 protein. The data show 70,000 to 75,000 distinct CDR3 sequences, with 9% to 15% seen just once and approximately 4% held by the top ten. Source material: whole blood. These TCRs come from an adult who was a healthcare worker with PCR-confirmed SARS-CoV-2 infection or an uninfected control (not recorded which).

In its sample, this clonotype was seen a few times. The genes are TRBV11-1 and TRBJ2-7; TRBD1 is a possible D gene (6 bases). The V end lost 5 bases, the J end lost 5 bases, and 28 bases lay between the germline ends. This CDR3 has 18 residues. Germline values: CDR1 SGHAT, CDR2 FQDESV (reference sequence). This CDR3 is CASSPGRGYPNRPHEQYF. The DNA for the CDR3 is TGTGCCAGCAGCCCCGGAAGGGGGTATCCGAATCGGCCTCACGAGCAGTACTTC.

This clonotype was seen a few times. This chain uses TRBV20-1 with TRBJ2-2; D call uncertain. The CDR3 consists of 13 residues. Trimming took off 6 bases at V and 7 bases at J, with 15 bases between the two ends. From germline, CDR1 is DFQATT and CDR2 SNEGSKA (reference sequence). CDR3 nucleotides: TGCAGTGCCTGGACCGAGGTTAACGGGGAGCTGTTTTTT. This sequence encodes CSAWTEVNGELFF.

This clonotype has ten or more counts. This sequence joins TRBV7-3 and TRBJ2-3; 10 bases match TRBD2. The germline V gene has CDR1 SGHTA and CDR2 FQGTGA. This CDR3 comprises 16 residues. V shed 1 base, J shed 1 base, and the junction held 2 bases outside the gene matches. CDR3 amino acids: CASSLKAGGRTDTQYF. For the CDR3, the DNA is TGTGCCAGCAGCTTAAAAGCGGGAGGGCGCACAGATACGCAGTATTTT.

This clonotype occurred many times. The rearrangement joins TRBV29-1 to TRBJ2-7, with 12 nucleotides matching TRBD1. V was clipped by 7 bases and J by 5 bases; unmatched bases: 6. The CDR3 runs to 13 residues. Germline V gives CDR1 SQVTM, CDR2 ANQGSEA. The CDR3 loop reads CSATGQGANEQYF. In DNA form, the CDR3 reads TGCAGCGCCACGGGACAGGGGGCCAACGAGCAGTACTTC.

This clonotype appeared many times. The V call is TRBV15, the J call TRBJ2-1; 9 bases fit TRBD1. J was trimmed by 5 bases and V by 8 bases; bases with no gene match: 7. Per germline, CDR1 LNHNV and CDR2 YYDKDF (reference sequence). The CDR3 loop spans 14 amino acids. The CDR3 DNA is TGTGCCACCGGCCCCGACAGGGGGGACAATGAGCAGTTCTTC. It encodes CATGPDRGDNEQFF.

In its sample, this clonotype was seen many times. V and J are TRBV7-9 and TRBJ2-3; 9 positions match TRBD1. J was trimmed by 3 bases and V by 5 bases; bases with no gene match: 6. The germline V gene encodes CDR1 SEHNR and CDR2 FQNEAQ (reference sequence). The CDR3 extends over 15 amino acids. The CDR3: CASSRGTGFTDTQYF. Here the CDR3 DNA reads TGTGCCAGCAGCCGAGGGACAGGGTTTACAGATACGCAGTATTTT.

This clonotype was counted only a few times. The V gene is TRBV5-1, the J gene TRBJ1-1; D is possibly TRBD1 (6 bases). Germline lookup yields CDR1 SGHRS and CDR2 YFSETQ. Trimming removed 0 bases at V and 3 bases at J, with 9 bases between. This CDR3 region has 14 residues. In DNA, the CDR3 is TGCGCCAGCAGCTTGGAGGGGGAGGACACTGAAGCTTTCTTT. Its protein product is CASSLEGEDTEAFF. The full variable domain, its missing parts supplied by reference TRBV5-1 and TRBJ1-1, is KAGVTQTPRYLIKTRGQQVTLSCSPISGHRSVSWYQQTPGQGLQFLFEYFSETQRNKGNFPGRFSGRQFSNSRSEMNVSTLELGDSALYLCASSLEGEDTEAFFGQGTRLTVV.

The sample holds a few counts of this clonotype. The chain combines TRBV5-4 with TRBJ2-7; the D gene is possibly TRBD1 (6 bases). This CDR3 has 13 amino acids. Per germline, CDR1 SGHNT and CDR2 YYREEE (reference sequence). Trimming stripped 3 bases from V and 3 bases from J, with 10 bases between. CDR3 in amino acids: CASSYGQRYEQYF. CDR3 sequence (DNA): TGTGCCAGCAGCTACGGACAGCGCTACGAGCAGTACTTC.

The V gene is TRBV27, the J gene TRBJ1-4, with TRBD1 matching 7 bases. Germline V gene lookup returns CDR1 MNHEY and CDR2 SMNVEV (reference sequence). CDR3 length: 14 amino acids. J gave up 6 bases and V 5 bases, and 6 bases lay outside the gene matches. The CDR3 DNA is TGTGCCAGCAGTGTACAGGGGACTCATGAAAAACTGTTTTTT. Translation gives CASSVQGTHEKLFF. The variable domain in full, with the rest retrieved from reference TRBV27 and TRBJ1-4, is EAQVTQNPRYLITVTGKKLTVTCSQNMNHEYMSWYRQDPGLGLRQIYYSMNVEVTDKGDVPEGYKVSRKEKRNFPLILESPSPNQTSLYFCASSVQGTHEKLFFGSGTQLSVL.

The V call is TRBV28, the J call TRBJ2-7; D uncertain. Germline loops: CDR1 MDHEN, CDR2 SYDVKM. Deletions cut 6 bases from V and 5 bases from J, with 11 bases between. The CDR3 has 12 amino acids. CDR3 bases: TGTGCCAGCAGCAGCTCTGCGGACGAGCAGTACTTC. Encoded protein: CASSSSADEQYF.

This clonotype was seen ten or more times. This sequence joins TRBV5-1 and TRBJ2-1; 16 bases line up with TRBD2. Per germline, CDR1 SGHRS and CDR2 YFSETQ. Trimming at V came to 3 bases and at J to 9 bases, leaving 6 bases not matched to a gene. This CDR3 contains 16 residues. The chain's CDR3 is CASSSGTSGRAGEQFF. CDR3 bases: TGCGCCAGCAGCTCGGGGACTAGCGGGAGGGCGGGTGAGCAGTTCTTC.

Concerning this clonotype: A single base separates this from a much larger clone, so it may be a read error. The rearrangement links TRBV3-1 to TRBJ2-1; 10 positions agree with TRBD2. V shed 2 bases, J shed 3 bases, and the junction held 7 bases outside the gene matches. The CDR3 consists of 17 residues. The germline gives CDR1 LGHDT, CDR2 YNNKEL (reference sequence). The CDR3 reads CASSQLPLAGVYNEQFF. CDR3 in DNA: TGTGCCAGCAGCCAACTCCCGCTAGCGGGAGTCTACAATGAGCAGTTCTTC.